This T cell receptor beta chain was sequenced during a study of T cells of healthy individuals. The CDR3 runs to 15 residues. Germline V CDR1 and CDR2: LGHDT, YNNKEL (reference sequence). MiXCR, applied by TCRdb to the 5' RACE reads, yields one record per CDR3 protein. This table has 40,000 to 60,000 distinct CDR3 sequences, approximately 14% appearing once. In this sample, this clonotype turned up a few times. The junction differs from germline at one of its ends, possibly a read error. The clonotype originates from a human donor in good health. This rearrangement joins TRBV3-1 to TRBJ2-5; TRBD2 agrees at 10 bases. The CDR3 here is CASSRGLAVREAQYF. CDR3 in DNA: TGTGCCAGCAGCCGCGGACTAGCGGTAAGAGAGGCCCAGTACTTC.